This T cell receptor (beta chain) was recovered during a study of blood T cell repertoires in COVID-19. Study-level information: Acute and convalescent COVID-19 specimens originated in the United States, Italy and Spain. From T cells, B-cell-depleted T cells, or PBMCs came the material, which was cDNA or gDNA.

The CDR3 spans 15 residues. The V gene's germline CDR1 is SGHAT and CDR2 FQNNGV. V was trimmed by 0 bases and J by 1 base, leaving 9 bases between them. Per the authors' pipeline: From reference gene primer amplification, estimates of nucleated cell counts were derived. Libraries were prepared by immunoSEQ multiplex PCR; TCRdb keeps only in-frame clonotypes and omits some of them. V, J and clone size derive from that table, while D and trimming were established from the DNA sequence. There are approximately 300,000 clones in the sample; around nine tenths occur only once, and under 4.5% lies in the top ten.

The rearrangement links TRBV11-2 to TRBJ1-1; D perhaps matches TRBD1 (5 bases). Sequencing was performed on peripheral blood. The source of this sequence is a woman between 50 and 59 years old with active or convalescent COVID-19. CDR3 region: CASSLDPQGNTEAFF. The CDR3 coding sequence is TGTGCCAGCAGCTTAGATCCCCAGGGGAACACTGAAGCTTTCTTT.